Following are 9 T cell receptor beta chains from one sample sequenced in a study of read filtering for tumor transcriptome and immune sequencing. This library used around 0.4 ug RNA and molecular barcoded adaptors spanning alpha/delta and beta/gamma chains. Each CDR3 protein is one row after TCRdb ran MiXCR on the reads. The sample holds 48,000 or so distinct CDR3 sequences, approximately 19% seen once. The sequenced sample consisted of a population of CD138-negative cells sorted from bone marrow. Receptor source: a donor at least 40 years old with multiple myeloma.

This clonotype occurred many times. The CDR3 here is CASLAGTNTGELFF. The DNA of the CDR3 is TGTGCCAGTCTAGCGGGGACGAACACCGGGGAGCTGTTTTTT. The V and J genes are TRBV12-3 or TRBV12-4 and TRBJ2-2; 9 bases map to TRBD2. V gave up 9 bases and J gave up 0 bases; unmatched junction bases: 2. This CDR3 region has 14 residues.

The rearrangement joins TRBV28 to TRBJ1-1, with D possibly being TRBD1 (5 bases). The germline gives CDR1 MDHEN, CDR2 SYDVKM. The ends were cut back, 7 bases at V and 4 bases at J, with 28 bases in the middle. There are 18 residues in the CDR3. For the CDR3, the DNA is TGTGCCAGCACTCCCCTCGGGGCAAGGGGTCCTCTGGTCACTGAAGCTTTCTTT. Its translation: CASTPLGARGPLVTEAFF.

This clonotype occurred many times. J is TRBJ2-3 and V is TRBV7-6; TRBD2 agrees at 12 bases. Germline values: CDR1 SGHVS, CDR2 FNYEAQ. The CDR3 has 17 residues. V was pared by 6 bases and J by 2 bases, with 9 bases of the junction left unmatched. CDR3 DNA sequence: TGTGCCAGCAGAAGGACTAGCGGGAATGTTCCCACAGATACGCAGTATTTT. It specifies CASRRTSGNVPTDTQYF.

This clonotype showed up many times. V and J are TRBV19 and TRBJ2-1; 11 bases agree with TRBD2. The length of the CDR3 is 19 residues. V shed 8 bases, J shed 2 bases, and the junction held 17 bases outside the gene matches. CDR1 is LNHDA and CDR2 is SQIVND in the germline V gene (reference sequence). CDR3 protein: CASSRTGLAGSRPYNEQFF. The CDR3, as DNA: TGTGCCAGTTCAAGGACCGGACTAGCGGGCTCGAGGCCCTACAATGAGCAGTTCTTC. The full variable domain, in which reference TRBV19 and TRBJ2-1 provide the parts outside the CDR3, is DGGITQSPKYLFRKEGQNVTLSCEQNLNHDAMYWYRQDPGQGLRLIYYSQIVNDFQKGDIAEGYSVSREKKESFPLTVTSAQKNPTAFYLCASSRTGLAGSRPYNEQFFGPGTRLTVL.

This clonotype was observed at least ten times. J is TRBJ2-7 and V is TRBV12-3 or TRBV12-4; D is unclear. V gave up 2 bases and J gave up 7 bases, with 6 bases separating them. CDR3 size: 11 residues. The CDR3 nucleotides are TGTGCCAGCAGTTTAAGGTGGGAGCAGTACTTC. It yields the protein CASSLRWEQYF.

This clonotype was counted only a few times. The chain couples TRBV5-1 to TRBJ1-5, with 8 bases identical to TRBD1. The V gene's germline CDR1 is SGHRS and CDR2 YFSETQ. The CDR3 is made up of 15 amino acids. With V trimmed by 3 bases and J by 4 bases, 6 bases remained unmatched. The CDR3 is CASSYDGQGNQPQHF. CDR3 coding DNA: TGCGCCAGCAGCTACGACGGACAGGGTAATCAGCCCCAGCATTTT.

V gene TRBV10-2 combines with J gene TRBJ2-1, with TRBD2 matching over 8 bases. Germline CDR1 reads WSHSY; CDR2 reads SAAADI. V lost 7 bases to trimming and J lost 3 bases; unmatched junction nucleotides: 5. The CDR3 contains 14 residues. The CDR3 here is CASTPGLVYNEQFF. CDR3 nucleotide sequence: TGCGCCAGCACACCGGGACTAGTCTACAATGAGCAGTTCTTC.

This clonotype was detected many times. This chain links TRBV7-9 with TRBJ2-2; D is ambiguous. The germline gives CDR1 SEHNR, CDR2 FQNEAQ (reference sequence). The CDR3 is 16 residues long. V lost 4 bases to trimming and J lost 5 bases, with 17 bases between them. In DNA, the CDR3 is TGTGCCAGCAGCTCCAGTCCCGGGCCCTCTACCGGGGAGCTGTTTTTT. This encodes CASSSSPGPSTGELFF.

This clonotype was seen many times. V and J are TRBV29-1 and TRBJ2-7; no definite D call. Deletions cut 6 bases from V and 2 bases from J, with 11 bases between. The CDR3 runs to 12 residues. The germline V gene has CDR1 SQVTM and CDR2 ANQGSEA. CDR3 sequence reads: CSVVDGTYEQYF. The CDR3, as DNA: TGCAGCGTAGTGGACGGCACCTACGAGCAGTACTTC.